A single sample is the source of the 17 T cell receptor beta chains below, sequenced in a study of read filtering for tumor transcriptome and immune sequencing. This library used about 360 ng RNA and molecular barcoded adaptors spanning alpha/delta and beta/gamma chains. Each CDR3 protein is one row after TCRdb ran MiXCR on the reads. The sample has roughly 41,000 distinct CDR3 sequences, around 13% seen once; the top ten hold around 37%. Sequencing was carried out using a population of CD138-negative cells sorted from bone marrow. The receptors were gathered from a donor aged 40 or over with multiple myeloma.

V usage is TRBV30 and J usage is TRBJ2-5; 8 bases are a match to TRBD1. The CDR3 is 14 residues long. CDR1 and CDR2 (germline): GTSNPN, SVGIG (reference sequence). V trimming: 2 bases; J trimming: 5 bases; junction bases outside the gene matches: 7. The CDR3 sequence is CAWSPRGLWETQYF. Written as DNA, the CDR3 is TGTGCCTGGAGTCCCAGGGGGCTCTGGGAGACCCAGTACTTC.

This clonotype was seen only once. Just one base apart from a much larger clone, this may be a read error. The chain is built from TRBV3-1 and TRBJ1-6, with D possibly being TRBD1 (6 bases). Germline V gene lookup returns CDR1 LGHDT and CDR2 YNNKEL (reference sequence). The CDR3 runs 12 residues. CDR3 residues: CASGAGDSPLHF. The CDR3 DNA is TGTGCCAGCGGCGCAGGGGATTCGCCCCTCCACTTT.

This clonotype came up many times. This chain links TRBV11-1 with TRBJ1-1; TRBD1 might be the D (5 bases). Germline V CDR1 and CDR2: SGHAT, FQDESV (reference sequence). The CDR3 contains 14 residues. V was trimmed by 5 bases and J by 4 bases, leaving 14 bases between them. In DNA form, the CDR3 reads TGTGCCAGCAGCCTGGGCCGGGGGAGCACTGAAGCTTTCTTT. Amino acids: CASSLGRGSTEAFF.

This clonotype was found many times. The rearrangement links TRBV12-3 or TRBV12-4 to TRBJ1-4; 7 nucleotides match TRBD1. There are 14 residues in the CDR3. The ends lost 8 bases at V and 7 bases at J; junction bases unmatched: 10. CDR3 in amino acids: CASADRAQGEKLFF. CDR3 sequence (DNA): TGTGCCAGCGCCGACAGGGCCCAGGGTGAAAAACTGTTTTTT.

This clonotype is medium-sized (0.01 to 0.1%) by share. The chain has TRBV6-6 and TRBJ2-1, with 9 bases lining up with TRBD2. J lost 10 bases, V lost 2 bases, and 6 bases had no gene match. The CDR3 extends over 14 amino acids. Germline V gives CDR1 MNHNY, CDR2 SVGAGI (reference sequence). CDR3 residues: CASSYTGTSTEQFF. The CDR3 DNA reads TGTGCCAGCAGTTACACCGGGACTAGCACGGAGCAGTTCTTC.

In its sample, this clonotype was seen many times. The chain combines TRBV20-1 with TRBJ2-3; 10 bases are a match to TRBD2. CDR3 length equals 15 residues. V was clipped by 6 bases and J by 3 bases; unmatched bases: 9. Germline CDR1 reads DFQATT; CDR2 reads SNEGSKA (reference sequence). The CDR3 DNA reads as TGCAGTGCGACGCCCCTAGCGGGAGTTACAGATACGCAGTATTTT. It encodes CSATPLAGVTDTQYF.

At least ten counts were recorded for this clonotype. This rearrangement joins TRBV24-1 to TRBJ2-3; D is perhaps TRBD2 (6 bases). V dropped 9 bases and J dropped 5 bases, with 8 bases sitting between them. Germline V gene data show CDR1 as KGHDR and CDR2 as SFDVKD. The CDR3 consists of 11 residues. The CDR3 here is CATGGEDTQYF. CDR3 nucleotides: TGTGCCACCGGAGGGGAAGATACGCAGTATTTT.

This clonotype was counted many times. This chain joins TRBV20-1 and TRBJ1-1; 8 bases are a match to TRBD1. The J segment lost 8 bases and the V segment lost 0 bases, leaving 11 bases of the junction unmatched. The CDR3 contains 15 residues. Germline V gene data show CDR1 as DFQATT and CDR2 as SNEGSKA (reference sequence). The CDR3 here is CSARDRIRGLGEAFF. The CDR3 nucleotides are TGCAGTGCTAGAGATCGGATCAGGGGGCTGGGCGAAGCTTTCTTT.

The table lists this clonotype with many counts. The chain joins TRBV4-1 to TRBJ2-5; D unresolved. The germline V gene encodes CDR1 MGHRA and CDR2 YSYEKL. The V end lost 4 bases, the J end lost 5 bases, and 5 bases lay between the germline ends. The CDR3 runs to 11 residues. CDR3 nucleotides: TGCGCCAGCAGCCTTAAGGAGACCCAGTACTTC. Protein sequence: CASSLKETQYF.

The chain uses TRBV23-1 and TRBJ2-5, with D hard to call. TRBV23-1 is an ORF; its function is uncertain. The CDR3 contains 10 residues. V shed 2 bases and J shed 5 bases, with 0 bases lying between them. CDR3 amino acids: CASSQETQYF. The CDR3 DNA is TGCGCCAGCAGTCAAGAGACCCAGTACTTC.

As to this clonotype: A much larger clone differs from this one at a single base, so this may be a read error. This chain connects TRBV29-1 to TRBJ2-1, with D hard to call. Trimming took off 6 bases at V and 0 bases at J, with 9 bases between the two ends. Germline assignment: CDR1 SQVTM and CDR2 ANQGSEA. The CDR3 spans 13 residues. The CDR3 spells CSVAGASYNEQFF. As DNA, the CDR3 is TGCAGCGTCGCCGGCGCCTCCTACAATGAGCAGTTCTTC.

Ten or more counts support this clonotype. The J gene is TRBJ2-5, the V gene TRBV20-1, with 7 bases matching TRBD2. In germline, CDR1 is DFQATT, CDR2 SNEGSKA (reference sequence). The CDR3 is made up of 14 amino acids. Trimming took 4 bases from V and 5 from J; bases not matched to a gene: 10. CDR3 bases: TGCAGTGCTACCGGGGCGGGAGAGAGGGAGACCCAGTACTTC. Protein: CSATGAGERETQYF.

The rearrangement uses TRBV7-9 and TRBJ2-5; either TRBD1 or TRBD2 may supply D (5 bases each). CDR3 length: 15 residues. Germline assignment: CDR1 SEHNR and CDR2 FQNEAQ (reference sequence). Trimming removed 5 bases at V and 4 bases at J, with 17 bases between. The CDR3, as DNA: TGTGCCAGCAGCCCCCCGGGACCCGGACGAGAGACCCAGTACTTC. Amino acids: CASSPPGPGRETQYF.

The chain couples TRBV7-9 to TRBJ2-3, with 9 bases that match TRBD2. This CDR3 comprises 15 residues. V lost 5 bases to trimming and J lost 5 bases; unmatched junction nucleotides: 8. Germline assignment: CDR1 SEHNR and CDR2 FQNEAQ (reference sequence). CDR3 protein: CASSLEREAGDTQYF. In DNA form, the CDR3 reads TGTGCCAGCAGCCTCGAGCGGGAGGCGGGAGATACGCAGTATTTT.

Notes on this clonotype: The CDR3 carries no conserved terminal phenylalanine or tryptophan, so it likely arises from a read error. The DNA is left out, because the CDR3 cannot be placed on it with certainty; the CDR3 is given as TCRdb lists it. This CDR3 reads CASSPVGRLYNEQLC. V is TRBV12-3 or TRBV12-4 and J is TRBJ2-1; the D segment call TRBD2 is taken from the table without a DNA check. The CDR3 length equals 15 residues, ends included.

There are many counts of this clonotype. The chain recombines TRBV6-6 with TRBJ2-3; D remains unclear. V dropped 10 bases and J dropped 2 bases, with 19 bases sitting between them. Looked up from germline, CDR1 is MNHNY and CDR2 is SVGAGI (reference sequence). This CDR3 contains 15 residues. The DNA of the CDR3 is TGTGCCACCTGGAAGAGGAGTGGAGTCACAGATACGCAGTATTTT. Translated: CATWKRSGVTDTQYF.

This clonotype was counted ten times or more. The chain uses TRBV7-3 and TRBJ2-1; 7 bases fit TRBD2. Germline assignment: CDR1 SGHTA and CDR2 FQGTGA. There are 12 residues in the CDR3. V lost 8 bases, J lost 3 bases, and 1 base stayed unmatched. The CDR3: CASGGSYNEQFF. CDR3 sequence (DNA): TGTGCCAGCGGCGGGAGCTACAATGAGCAGTTCTTC.